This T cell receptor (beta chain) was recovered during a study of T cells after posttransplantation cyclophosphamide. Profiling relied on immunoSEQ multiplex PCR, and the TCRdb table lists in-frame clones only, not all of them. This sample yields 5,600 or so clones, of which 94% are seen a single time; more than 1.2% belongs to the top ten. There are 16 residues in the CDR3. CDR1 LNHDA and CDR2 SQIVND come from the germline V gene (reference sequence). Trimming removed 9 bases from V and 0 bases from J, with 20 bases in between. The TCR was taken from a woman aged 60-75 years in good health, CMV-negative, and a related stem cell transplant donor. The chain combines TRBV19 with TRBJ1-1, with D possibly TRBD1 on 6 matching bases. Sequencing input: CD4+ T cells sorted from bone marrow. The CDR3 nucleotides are TGTGCCAGCAGGGATTCAAGGGGGAACATGAACACTGAAGCTTTCTTT. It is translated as CASRDSRGNMNTEAFF.